These T cell receptor beta chains were read from a single sample in a study of blood T cells in healthy people across ages. Via MiXCR, TCRdb re-called the 5' RACE reads, giving one row per CDR3 protein. The sample carries 700,000 to 900,000 distinct CDR3 sequences, roughly 24% recorded once. This sample also belongs to another study, concerning T cells of mothers and their children.

The sequenced sample was blood. These receptors all come from a boy between 10 and 17 years old in good health. CDR3s include the opening cysteine and the closing phenylalanine or tryptophan. The D gene is left open where the match is weak. Not all rows give a size; the values are once, few, many and, for expanded clones, a class.

D gene: -; clone size: once; V gene: TRBV6-4; J gene: TRBJ2-3; CDR3 DNA: TGTGCCAGCACTCGAGGGATCGGCACAGATACGCAGTATTTT; CDR3 protein: CASTRGIGTDTQYF
D gene: -; clone size: few; V gene: TRBV19; J gene: TRBJ2-2; CDR3 DNA: TGTGCCAGTGGACCCTTCCCGGGGCTACGTGTCGGGGAGCTGTTTTTT; CDR3 protein: CASGPFPGLRVGELFF
D gene: TRBD1; clone size: few; V gene: TRBV12-5; J gene: TRBJ2-1; CDR3 DNA: TGTGCTAGTGCGAACGGGGACAGAGTCAATGAGCAGTTCTTC; CDR3 protein: CASANGDRVNEQFF
D gene: -; clone size: few; V gene: TRBV7-2; J gene: TRBJ1-6; CDR3 DNA: TGTGCCAGCAGCTTAGTGTGGGACGCGGATTCACCCCTCCACTTT; CDR3 protein: CASSLVWDADSPLHF
D gene: -; clone size: -; V gene: TRBV7-3; J gene: TRBJ2-2; CDR3 DNA: TGTGCCAGCAGCTTAACAGCTATCGGGGAGCTGTTTTTT; CDR3 protein: CASSLTAIGELFF
D gene: -; clone size: few; V gene: TRBV24-1; J gene: TRBJ2-1; CDR3 DNA: TGTGCCACCAGTATAGCAGGCTCCTACAATGAGCAGTTCTTC; CDR3 protein: CATSIAGSYNEQFF
D gene: -; clone size: -; V gene: TRBV6-6; J gene: TRBJ1-3; CDR3 DNA: TGTGCCAGCAGTTACTATCCGCGGGGGCCCGGAAACACCACATATTTT; CDR3 protein: CASSYYPRGPGNTTYF
D gene: -; clone size: few; V gene: TRBV28; J gene: TRBJ2-5; CDR3 DNA: TGTGCCAGCAGCCTTGTGGGACAAGAGACCCAGCACTTC; CDR3 protein: CASSLVGQETQHF
D gene: TRBD1; clone size: -; V gene: TRBV12-3/TRBV12-4; J gene: TRBJ2-2; CDR3 DNA: TGTGCCAGCAGTCTCCGGACAGGGGGCGCAAGCGGGGAGCTGTTTTTT; CDR3 protein: CASSLRTGGASGELFF
D gene: -; clone size: -; V gene: TRBV7-9; J gene: TRBJ2-6; CDR3 DNA: TGTGCCAGCACCTTAGCCTCTGGGGCCAACGTCCTGACTTTC; CDR3 protein: CASTLASGANVLTF
D gene: -; clone size: few; V gene: TRBV7-6; J gene: TRBJ1-1; CDR3 DNA: TGTGCCAGCAGCTTACGGTCGGGGAACACTGAAGCTTTCTTT; CDR3 protein: CASSLRSGNTEAFF
D gene: TRBD2; clone size: -; V gene: TRBV12-3/TRBV12-4; J gene: TRBJ2-3; CDR3 DNA: TGTGCCAGCAGCTTCACTAGCGGGGTGGTCGATACGCAGTACTTT; CDR3 protein: CASSFTSGVVDTQYF
D gene: TRBD2; clone size: few; V gene: TRBV7-3; J gene: TRBJ2-1; CDR3 DNA: TGTGCCAGCAGCCCCATGGGGGGGACGCTTGAGCAGTTCTTC; CDR3 protein: CASSPMGGTLEQFF
D gene: -; clone size: few; V gene: TRBV12-3/TRBV12-4; J gene: TRBJ1-3; CDR3 DNA: TGTGCCAGCAGGCCAACAGCCTCTGGAAACACCATATATTTT; CDR3 protein: CASRPTASGNTIYF
D gene: -; clone size: few; V gene: TRBV7-9; J gene: TRBJ1-3; CDR3 DNA: TGTGCCGGAGGGACAAGCTCTGGAAACACCATATATTTT; CDR3 protein: CAGGTSSGNTIYF
D gene: -; clone size: -; V gene: TRBV6-1; J gene: TRBJ1-4; CDR3 DNA: TGTGCCAGCCGATCAGGGTCGCCTAATGAAAAACTGTTTTTT; CDR3 protein: CASRSGSPNEKLFF
D gene: -; clone size: -; V gene: TRBV20-1; J gene: TRBJ1-1; CDR3 DNA: TGCAGTGCTAGTCTTCAGGCGGACATTGAAGCTTTCTTT; CDR3 protein: CSASLQADIEAFF
D gene: TRBD2; clone size: -; V gene: TRBV20-1; J gene: TRBJ2-5; CDR3 DNA: TGCAGTGCTAGAACCGGGACTAGCGGGGGGGTCCTAGAGACCCAGTACTTC; CDR3 protein: CSARTGTSGGVLETQYF
D gene: -; clone size: -; V gene: TRBV28; J gene: TRBJ2-5; CDR3 DNA: TGTGCCAGCAGGCACCGAGGGACCCAGTACTTC; CDR3 protein: CASRHRGTQYF
D gene: -; clone size: few; V gene: TRBV7-3; J gene: TRBJ1-2; CDR3 DNA: TGTGCCAGCAGCTTAACAGGGCGGAATGGCTACACCTTC; CDR3 protein: CASSLTGRNGYTF
D gene: -; clone size: -; V gene: TRBV10-3; J gene: TRBJ2-7; CDR3 DNA: TGTGCCATCAGCGGGCCGGGCGGTCCCTACGAGCAGTACTTC; CDR3 protein: CAISGPGGPYEQYF
D gene: -; clone size: -; V gene: TRBV2; J gene: TRBJ2-1; CDR3 DNA: TGTGCCAGCAGGGAGCCCCAGGGACCTCATTATGAGCAGTTCTTC; CDR3 protein: CASREPQGPHYEQFF
D gene: -; clone size: few; V gene: TRBV18; J gene: TRBJ2-7; CDR3 DNA: TGTGCCAGCTCACCAGCGCCGTTGAACTACGAGCAGTACTTC; CDR3 protein: CASSPAPLNYEQYF
D gene: -; clone size: -; V gene: TRBV5-1; J gene: TRBJ2-1; CDR3 DNA: TGCGCCAGCAGCTTGGCCGTGGAATTGGCCTACAATGAGCAGTTCTTC; CDR3 protein: CASSLAVELAYNEQFF
D gene: -; clone size: few; V gene: TRBV13; J gene: TRBJ2-6; CDR3 DNA: TGTGCCAGCAGCTGGGGGGAAACCCCCTCTGGGGCCAACGTCCTGACTTTC; CDR3 protein: CASSWGETPSGANVLTF
D gene: TRBD1; clone size: few; V gene: TRBV27; J gene: TRBJ2-5; CDR3 DNA: TGTGCCAGCAGTCTACTTAGGACAGGGACCCAAGAGACCCAGTACTTC; CDR3 protein: CASSLLRTGTQETQYF
D gene: TRBD2; clone size: few; V gene: TRBV4-1; J gene: TRBJ2-7; CDR3 DNA: TGCGCCAGCAGCCAAGAGGGTCTAGCGGGGGCGTACGAGCAGTACTTC; CDR3 protein: CASSQEGLAGAYEQYF
D gene: -; clone size: -; V gene: TRBV5-1; J gene: TRBJ1-2; CDR3 DNA: TGCGCCAGCAGCTCCGACGGAGCTAACTATGGCTACACCTTC; CDR3 protein: CASSSDGANYGYTF
D gene: -; clone size: -; V gene: TRBV2; J gene: TRBJ2-7; CDR3 DNA: TGTGCCAGCACCTTCCCCGGACAGAGCTACGAGCAGTACTTC; CDR3 protein: CASTFPGQSYEQYF
D gene: -; clone size: few; V gene: TRBV29-1; J gene: TRBJ2-7; CDR3 DNA: TGCAGCGTTGAAGATTCCTTAGCCGGGAACACCTACGAGCAGTACTTC; CDR3 protein: CSVEDSLAGNTYEQYF
D gene: -; clone size: -; V gene: TRBV7-6; J gene: TRBJ1-2; CDR3 DNA: TGTGCCAGCAGCTTGGGGGGGGCGAGGGGCTACACCTTC; CDR3 protein: CASSLGGARGYTF
D gene: -; clone size: few; V gene: TRBV20-1; J gene: TRBJ1-2; CDR3 DNA: TGCAGTGCTAGAAGGTCGGGGGGCGCGTATGGCTACACCTTC; CDR3 protein: CSARRSGGAYGYTF
D gene: -; clone size: -; V gene: TRBV5-1; J gene: TRBJ1-1; CDR3 DNA: TGCGCCAGCAGCTTGGACAGGGTTCTCGCTGAAGCTTGCTTT; CDR3 protein: CASSLDRVLAEACF
D gene: TRBD1; clone size: -; V gene: TRBV6-1; J gene: TRBJ1-2; CDR3 DNA: TGTGCCAGCAGCCCCAGGGGGGCCGGATCTAACTATGGCTACACCTTC; CDR3 protein: CASSPRGAGSNYGYTF
D gene: -; clone size: -; V gene: TRBV20-1; J gene: TRBJ2-7; CDR3 DNA: TGCAGTGCTAGAATGACTAACTACGAGCAGTACTTC; CDR3 protein: CSARMTNYEQYF
D gene: TRBD1; clone size: many; V gene: TRBV6-6; J gene: TRBJ2-4; CDR3 DNA: TGTGCCAGCAGCCCCGGGACAGAGTTTTACTTC; CDR3 protein: CASSPGTEFYF
D gene: -; clone size: -; V gene: TRBV18; J gene: TRBJ2-1; CDR3 DNA: TGTGCCAGCTCACCAGGAAGGGGGGGCATGGATGAGCAGTTCTTC; CDR3 protein: CASSPGRGGMDEQFF
D gene: TRBD2; clone size: -; V gene: TRBV7-3; J gene: TRBJ2-3; CDR3 DNA: TGTGCCAGCAGACCGACTAGCGGGGGTGAAGATACGCAGTATTTT; CDR3 protein: CASRPTSGGEDTQYF
D gene: -; clone size: -; V gene: TRBV28; J gene: TRBJ2-7; CDR3 DNA: TGTGCCAGCAGTATCCTAGCTGAGACGTCCTACGAGCAGTACTTC; CDR3 protein: CASSILAETSYEQYF
D gene: -; clone size: few; V gene: TRBV3-1; J gene: TRBJ2-5; CDR3 DNA: TGTGCCAGCAGCCAACAGGCATCAGAGACCCAGTACTTC; CDR3 protein: CASSQQASETQYF
D gene: TRBD2; clone size: few; V gene: TRBV6-5; J gene: TRBJ2-7; CDR3 DNA: TGTGCCAGCACCACGGGGGGAGTTGGGCCTTACGAGCAGTACTTC; CDR3 protein: CASTTGGVGPYEQYF
D gene: -; clone size: -; V gene: TRBV27; J gene: TRBJ2-1; CDR3 DNA: TGTGCCAGCAGTGATGGGGGTGCCCAGTTCTTC; CDR3 protein: CASSDGGAQFF
D gene: TRBD2; clone size: few; V gene: TRBV6-5; J gene: TRBJ2-7; CDR3 DNA: TGTGCCAGCGGGAGAGTAGCGGGGGAGCCGCGGGGGCAGTACTTC; CDR3 protein: CASGRVAGEPRGQYF
D gene: -; clone size: -; V gene: TRBV25-1; J gene: TRBJ2-5; CDR3 DNA: TGTGCCAGCAGTGAATTTCGGAGGGGAGAGACCCAGTACTTC; CDR3 protein: CASSEFRRGETQYF